This entry lists 23 T cell receptor beta chains sequenced from one sample in a study of tumor-infiltrating lymphocytes in primary liver carcinoma (dated by TCRdb to the late 2010s). TRIzol reagent was used to extract blood RNA from unsorted whole blood, while the DNeasy Blood & Tissue kit provided the germline DNA. TCRdb names Illumina HiSeq 2500 as the instrument used. Starting from approximately 500 ng total RNA, TCRbeta-specific cDNA was produced by reverse transcription with a constant-region primer and ProtoScript II reverse transcriptase. TCRbeta libraries were built with three nested multiplex PCR rounds, a slightly modified ARM-PCR procedure. Multiplex TRBV1-TRBV30 forward primers and a Cbeta reverse primer were used in the first two PCR rounds, each of which was run for 9 to 11 cycles. The public reads were reprocessed in TCRdb via fastp at Q25 and MiXCR, keeping in-frame beta chains. Each CDR3 protein appears once, grouped with its most common genes and DNA. For this sample the table gives about 180,000 distinct CDR3 sequences, of which roughly 60% were detected only once. The ten largest clonotypes hold around 68% of the sample.

The material sequenced was peripheral blood. The receptor source for this set is a man between 40 and 49 years old with primary liver carcinoma and hepatitis B virus infection.

The chain is built from TRBV4-2 and TRBJ2-1, with D tentatively TRBD1 (5 bases). The CDR3 extends over 16 amino acids. Germline V lookup: CDR1 LGHNA, CDR2 YNFKEQ. V dropped 0 bases and J dropped 6 bases, with 15 bases sitting between them. The CDR3 sequence: CASSQDIGQGANEQFF. DNA for the CDR3: TGTGCCAGCAGCCAAGATATAGGGCAGGGTGCCAATGAGCAGTTCTTC.

The chain combines TRBV4-2 with TRBJ1-3, with D hard to call. Germline values: CDR1 LGHNA, CDR2 YNFKEQ. Trimming left V 4 bases short and J 0 bases short, with 7 bases between. CDR3 length: 14 amino acids. The CDR3 region is CASSPRGSGNTIYF. The CDR3 DNA reads TGTGCCAGCAGCCCCCGGGGCTCTGGAAACACCATATATTTT.

The chain carries TRBV29-1 and TRBJ2-3; 9 nucleotides agree with TRBD1. Trimming cost V 6 bases and J 2 bases; bases outside gene matches: 3. Per the germline V gene, CDR1 is SQVTM and CDR2 is ANQGSEA. The CDR3 totals 13 residues. As DNA, the CDR3 is TGCAGCGTCGGACAGGGGTCCACAGATACGCAGTATTTT. Amino acid sequence: CSVGQGSTDTQYF.

Note on this clonotype: At one end the junction does not follow the germline gene, possibly because of a read error. The genes are TRBV4-1 and TRBJ1-2; TRBD1 is a possible D gene (6 bases). The CDR3 covers 13 residues. Germline V CDR1 and CDR2: MGHRA, YSYEKL. In DNA, the CDR3 is TGTGCCAGCAGCCAAGGAAAAACAGGGAAGGCGGCCTTC. It translates to CASSQGKTGKAAF.

The rearrangement joins TRBV6-5 to TRBJ2-7; D gene unclear. Germline CDR1 reads MNHEY; CDR2 reads SVGAGI. CDR3 length: 12 residues. With 6 bases removed from V and 6 bases from J, the gap between germline ends came to 12 bases. CDR3 in amino acids: CASSTIGAEQYF. The CDR3 bases are TGTGCCAGCAGCACGATCGGAGCCGAGCAGTACTTC.

This clonotype has a count of ten or more. V and J are TRBV11-2 and TRBJ2-1; D may be TRBD1 (7 bases). Germline V gene data show CDR1 as SGHAT and CDR2 as FQNNGV. This CDR3 spans 12 amino acids. Trimming took off 10 bases at V and 8 bases at J, with 15 bases between the two ends. The CDR3 sequence: CATQGGPDEQFF. CDR3 DNA sequence: TGTGCCACCCAGGGGGGCCCGGATGAGCAGTTCTTC. The whole variable domain, remainder taken from reference TRBV11-2 and TRBJ2-1, is EAGVAQSPRYKIIEKRQSVAFWCNPISGHATLYWYQQILGQGPKLLIQFQNNGVVDDSQLPKDRFSAERLKGVDSTLKIQPAKLEDSAVYLCATQGGPDEQFFGPGTRLTVL.

This clonotype occurred a few times. The chain recombines TRBV5-6 with TRBJ1-2; no clear D. The CDR3 consists of 15 residues. Germline assignment: CDR1 SGHDT and CDR2 YYEEEE. Trimming removed 6 bases from V and 0 bases from J, with 15 bases in between. The DNA of the CDR3 is TGTGCCAGCACCCAAATCTGGGCTTCTAACTATGGCTACACCTTC. Protein sequence: CASTQIWASNYGYTF.

This clonotype has a handful of counts. Being one base from a much bigger clone, this may be a read error. The CDR3 does not end in the conserved phenylalanine or tryptophan, so this is likely a read error. V gene TRBV29-1 combines with J gene TRBJ2-2; D uncertain. CDR3 size: 12 residues. The germline V gene encodes CDR1 SQVTM and CDR2 ANQGSEA. The V end was cut by 4 bases, the J end by 7 bases, with 10 bases between. CDR3 residues: CSVGQADGELFS. The DNA for the CDR3 is TGCAGCGTTGGCCAAGCTGACGGGGAGCTGTTTTCT.

The chain couples TRBV10-1 to TRBJ2-5, with D perhaps TRBD1 (5 bases). This CDR3 has 13 amino acids. The V and J ends lost 4 bases and 5 bases respectively, with 11 bases between them. CDR1 is WNHNN and CDR2 is SYGVQD in the germline V gene (reference sequence). The CDR3, as DNA: TGCGCCAGCAGTGGAGACAGACGTGAGACCCAGTACTTC. Amino acid sequence: CASSGDRRETQYF.

The chain carries TRBV4-2 and TRBJ1-1; possible D gene TRBD1, 5 bases. Trimming cost V 0 bases and J 1 base, with 15 bases left between them. The CDR3 covers 17 residues. Germline CDR1 and CDR2: LGHNA and YNFKEQ. CDR3 coding DNA: TGTGCCAGCAGCCAAGATCCCCGACGGGGGTCGAACACTGAAGCTTTCTTT. It is translated as CASSQDPRRGSNTEAFF.

This clonotype was detected a few times. A much larger clone differs from this one at a single base, so this may be a read error. V usage is TRBV11-2 and J usage is TRBJ2-3; D gene uncertain. The CDR3 contains 12 residues. The V gene's germline CDR1 is SGHAT and CDR2 FQNNGV. CDR3: CASGLATDTQYF. CDR3 DNA sequence: TGTGCCAGCGGCTTAGCCACAGATACGCAGTATTTT.

This chain connects TRBV12-3 or TRBV12-4 to TRBJ1-3, with D perhaps matching TRBD1 (5 bases). This CDR3 has 14 amino acids. Trimming stripped 6 bases from V and 2 bases from J, with 11 bases between. The CDR3 reads CASRPREAGNTIYF. The CDR3 DNA reads TGTGCCAGCAGACCCAGGGAGGCTGGAAACACCATATATTTT.

On this clonotype: The junction shows a germline mismatch at one end, possibly a read error. J is TRBJ2-6 and V is TRBV6-1; 7 nucleotides agree with TRBD1. The CDR3 has 14 residues. Looked up from germline, CDR1 is MNHNS and CDR2 is SASEGT. CDR3 amino acids: CASSDSEGANALTF. CDR3 coding DNA: TGTGCCAGCAGTGACAGTGAGGGGGCCAACGCCCTGACTTTC.

This clonotype was counted at least ten times. The chain carries TRBV6-2 or TRBV6-3 and TRBJ2-7, with D possibly being TRBD1 (6 bases). Germline V CDR1 and CDR2: MNHEY, SVGEGT. V was clipped by 6 bases and J by 0 bases, with 15 bases between them. This CDR3 spans 15 amino acids. The CDR3 bases are TGTGCCAGCAGCCTCCTTCGACAGGACTCCTACGAGCAGTACTTC. Its protein product is CASSLLRQDSYEQYF.

A remark on this clonotype: One junction end does not reproduce the germline sequence, and a read error may be involved. V and J are TRBV6-6 and TRBJ1-6, with D perhaps TRBD1 (5 bases). Germline values: CDR1 MNHNY, CDR2 SVGAGI (reference sequence). This CDR3 contains 16 residues. The CDR3 sequence: CASSYSLQALDSHLHF. As DNA, the CDR3 is TGTGCCAGCAGTTACTCGTTACAGGCCCTAGACTCACACCTCCACTTT.

The chain has TRBV12-3 or TRBV12-4 and TRBJ2-4; D is unresolved. This CDR3 comprises 14 residues. V was trimmed by 6 bases and J by 6 bases, leaving 15 bases between them. The CDR3 bases are TGTGCCAGCAGCTCGAGTTTTGAGATAAACATTCAGTACTTC. Its translation: CASSSSFEINIQYF.

This clonotype was seen more than once but under ten times. The rearrangement joins TRBV5-6 to TRBJ2-7; D possibly corresponds to TRBD2 (6 bases). In germline, CDR1 is SGHDT, CDR2 YYEEEE. V shed 1 base and J shed 4 bases, with 15 bases lying between them. The CDR3 is 15 residues long. The DNA of the CDR3 is TGTGCCAGCAGCTTGAATGTACCGGCGGGGTACGAGCAGTACTTC. This encodes CASSLNVPAGYEQYF.

A single count supports this clonotype. The chain links TRBV11-2 to TRBJ2-3; 7 positions match TRBD2. Trimming at V came to 5 bases and at J to 5 bases, leaving 13 bases not matched to a gene. The CDR3 has 16 amino acids. Germline V CDR1 and CDR2: SGHAT, FQNNGV. CDR3 coding DNA: TGTGCCAGCAGCCCCCCGGCTAGCGGCAGTAAAGATACGCAGTATTTT. The encoded protein is CASSPPASGSKDTQYF.

Regarding this clonotype: This may stem from a read error, because a much larger clone lies one nucleotide away. This chain links TRBV4-1 with TRBJ2-3; D is uncertain. This CDR3 has 12 residues. Germline CDR1 and CDR2: MGHRA and YSYEKL. V lost 4 bases and J lost 4, with 6 bases in between. In DNA, the CDR3 is TGCGCCAGCAGCCTTCCTCCAGATACGCAGTATTTT. Its translation: CASSLPPDTQYF.

This clonotype was seen a handful of times. The chain employs TRBV6-6 and TRBJ1-4, with D perhaps TRBD1 (6 bases). From germline, CDR1 is MNHNY and CDR2 SVGAGI (reference sequence). Trimming removed 7 bases from V and 4 bases from J, with 13 bases in between. The CDR3 has 14 residues. The CDR3 protein is CASTRQALNEKLFF. The CDR3, as DNA: TGTGCCAGCACGCGACAGGCGCTTAATGAAAAACTGTTTTTT.

The chain couples TRBV11-2 to TRBJ2-5; weak D call: TRBD1 (5 bases). V was cut by 7 bases and J by 5 bases, with 20 bases left in between. CDR1 is SGHAT, CDR2 FQNNGV, per germline. CDR3 size: 15 residues. DNA of the CDR3: TGTGCCAGCAACCTCCAAGCCTCAGGGTGGGAGACCCAGTACTTC. Translating gives CASNLQASGWETQYF.

Turning to this clonotype: At one end, the junction sequence differs from germline, possibly due to a read error. The V and J genes are TRBV11-2 and TRBJ2-3, with D maybe TRBD2 (5 bases). This CDR3 has 14 residues. Germline CDR1 is SGHAT and CDR2 is FQNNGV. CDR3 sequence: CASSIGRGTDRQYF. The DNA for the CDR3 is TGTGCCAGCAGCATAGGGAGAGGCACAGATAGGCAGTATTTT.

This clonotype was observed once. This may be a read error: a much more frequent sequence differs by one nucleotide. This chain links TRBV12-3 or TRBV12-4 with TRBJ1-1; D is unresolved. The V end was cut by 0 bases, the J end by 1 base, with 9 bases between. This CDR3 is built from 15 residues. In nucleotides, the CDR3 is TGTGCCAGCAGTTTAGCTATGGCGGCGAACACTGAAGCTTTCTTT. Protein: CASSLAMAANTEAFF.